This T cell receptor (beta chain) was recovered during a study of vaccination and CD4 T cells after COVID-19. Study-level information: Six males and four females, two of them Hispanic, were enrolled as convalescents. Overlapping spike peptides of SARS-CoV-2, HCoV-NL63, HCoV-OC43 and HCoV-229E were used, and cells were stimulated with them. Study-level findings and limits: Among convalescent patients, a median 86.3% of reactive clones emerged only after vaccination.

This clonotype was counted only a few times. The antigen is unknown. Sample time point: late sampling 161 to 241 days after vaccination in three convalescent patients. Specified treatment: 10-day PBMC culture with coronavirus spike peptide pools or control peptides (ViraFEST assay). Half the growth medium was swapped for new IL-2 medium on days 3 and 7. The Oncomine TCR Beta short-read assay was applied to DNA of cultured CD4+ T cells. TCRdb fed the PCR reads into MiXCR, producing one record per CDR3 protein. The sample shows about 22,000 distinct CDR3 sequences, 46% of them seen only once. This CDR3 is built from 13 residues. The V gene lost 3 bases and the J gene lost 6 bases, with 14 bases spanning the gap. In germline, CDR1 is DFQATT, CDR2 SNEGSKA (reference sequence).

The sample consisted of CD4+ T cells from blood, cultured in vitro, taken about 7 months after SARS-CoV-2 vaccination. The chain carries TRBV20-1 and TRBJ1-2; a weak D match, TRBD1 (6 bases). The receptor was derived from a human donor who had recovered from COVID-19. CDR3 DNA: TGCAGTGCTAGTCGGGGGCAGAACCATGGCTACACCTTC. This sequence encodes CSASRGQNHGYTF.